A single sample is the source of the 25 T cell receptor beta chains below, sequenced in a study of vaccination effects on CD4 cells after COVID-19. CD4+ T cells specific for antigen were expanded with viral peptide pools by the ViraFEST assay before sequencing. The culture ran for 10 to 11 days, and then CD4+ T cells were isolated. The vaccine given was either BNT162b2 or mRNA-1273, in two doses. Which antigens these TCRs recognize remains unknown. Here immunoSEQ multiplex PCR was the method, and the copy in TCRdb shows in-frame clones only, minus some. The data show some 30,000 clones, 74% seen once. Sequences were derived from CD4+ T cells from PBMCs cultured with HCoV-229E spike peptides, sampled after COVID-19 vaccination. The receptors derive from a human donor who received a COVID-19 vaccine.

This clone was detected a few times. V and J are TRBV19 and TRBJ1-6; 8 bases are a match to TRBD1. V lost 6 bases and J lost 1; bases outside the gene matches: 8. Per germline, CDR1 LNHDA and CDR2 SQIVND (reference sequence). This CDR3 is built from 17 residues. Here the CDR3 reads CASRDRVGGSYNSPLHF. CDR3 coding DNA: TGTGCCAGTAGGGACAGGGTGGGAGGGTCCTATAATTCACCCCTCCACTTT.

The rearrangement uses TRBV12-5 and TRBJ1-1; possibly TRBD1 for D (6 bases). CDR3 length: 16 amino acids. CDR1 LGHNT and CDR2 FRNRAP come from the germline V gene. Trimming shortened V by 0 bases and J by 7 bases, and 18 bases separated the two germline ends. The chain's CDR3 is CASGLVPDSSEYEAFF. Written as DNA, the CDR3 is TGTGCTAGTGGTTTGGTACCGGACAGCAGCGAATATGAAGCTTTCTTT.

The gene calls are TRBV19 and TRBJ1-2; D is possibly TRBD1 (5 bases). Germline V gene data show CDR1 as LNHDA and CDR2 as SQIVND (reference sequence). The CDR3 loop spans 15 amino acids. V was trimmed by 9 bases and J by 3 bases, leaving 20 bases between them. The CDR3 sequence: CASALVGGNYYGYTF. For the CDR3, the DNA is TGTGCCAGCGCCCTCGTGGGGGGGAATTACTATGGCTACACCTTC.

The sample holds a few counts of this clone. Here the CDR3 reads CASRPRRAGELFF. The CDR3 DNA reads TGTGCCAGCAGGCCTCGCAGGGCCGGGGAGCTGTTTTTT. The genes are TRBV6-5 and TRBJ2-2, with a weak D call TRBD1 (5 bases). Per the germline V gene, CDR1 is MNHEY and CDR2 is SVGAGI. The CDR3 sequence is 13 residues long. V lost 6 bases, J lost 6 bases, and 11 bases lay in between.

The genes are TRBV27 and TRBJ1-4, with a tentative D call TRBD1 (6 bases). Trimming took 3 bases from V and 5 from J, leaving 13 bases between them. The CDR3 length is 15 residues. Germline-derived CDR1 and CDR2 are MNHEY and SMNVEV (reference sequence). CDR3 nucleotides: TGTGCCAGCAGTTTCTGGGGGCAAGGAAATGAAAAACTGTTTTTT. Encoded protein: CASSFWGQGNEKLFF.

The rearrangement joins TRBV7-8 to TRBJ2-7, with 8 nucleotides matching TRBD2. This CDR3 contains 14 residues. The J segment lost 6 bases and the V segment lost 1 base, leaving 5 bases of the junction unmatched. CDR1 is SGHVS and CDR2 is FQNEAQ in the germline V gene. DNA of the CDR3: TGTGCCAGCAGCTTAGTGGGGACTAGAACCGAGCAGTACTTC. Translated, it gives CASSLVGTRTEQYF.

This rearrangement joins TRBV11-2 to TRBJ2-5; TRBD2 might be the D (6 bases). V was trimmed by 5 bases and J by 4 bases, leaving 14 bases between them. Germline V gene sequence: CDR1 SGHAT, CDR2 FQNNGV. This CDR3 is built from 14 residues. The CDR3 DNA sequence: TGTGCCAGCAGCCAGACTAGACTCGCAGAGACCCAGTACTTC. Translating it yields CASSQTRLAETQYF.

The rearrangement links TRBV7-9 to TRBJ1-1, with D perhaps TRBD1 (5 bases). Germline V gene data show CDR1 as SEHNR and CDR2 as FQNEAQ (reference sequence). V dropped 0 bases and J dropped 5 bases, with 13 bases sitting between them. The CDR3 consists of 15 residues. The CDR3 sequence: CASSLAERWGTEAFF. CDR3 DNA sequence: TGTGCCAGCAGCTTAGCCGAACGGTGGGGGACTGAAGCTTTCTTT.

This clone was seen only a few times. This sequence joins TRBV10-3 and TRBJ1-1; a possible D gene is TRBD1 (5 bases). The CDR3 is made up of 14 amino acids. Germline V gene sequence: CDR1 ENHRY, CDR2 SYGVKD. The germline V and J ends were trimmed by 3 bases and 3 bases, with 11 bases remaining between them. Written as DNA, the CDR3 is TGTGCCATCAGTGATAGTGGACAATACACTGAAGCTTTCTTT. Protein: CAISDSGQYTEAFF.

The V and J genes are TRBV5-4 and TRBJ1-1, with TRBD1 matching 10 bases. The CDR3 totals 14 residues. CDR1 is SGHNT, CDR2 YYREEE, per germline (reference sequence). After removal of 2 bases from V and 3 bases from J, the junction contained 1 base not matched to a gene. The CDR3 DNA sequence: TGTGCCAGCAGCTTTGGGACAGGGGACACTGAAGCTTTCTTT. Amino acid sequence: CASSFGTGDTEAFF.

This clone was counted only a few times. CDR3 DNA: TGTGCCAGCAGTGAAGCGACAGGACACAATCAGCCCCAGCATTTT. This gives the protein CASSEATGHNQPQHF. This sequence joins TRBV6-1 and TRBJ1-5; D might be TRBD1 (6 bases). The CDR3 runs 15 residues. Germline CDR1 and CDR2: MNHNS and SASEGT. Trimming shortened V by 0 bases and J by 3 bases, and 9 bases separated the two germline ends.

The chain combines TRBV7-8 with TRBJ2-7; tentative D call: TRBD1 (6 bases). CDR1 SGHVS and CDR2 FQNEAQ come from the germline V gene. The CDR3 totals 17 residues. With 1 base removed from V and 3 bases from J, the gap between germline ends came to 19 bases. In DNA form, the CDR3 reads TGTGCCAGCAGCTTAGGGGGCCGGGACACAGGCTTCTACGAGCAGTACTTC. This sequence encodes CASSLGGRDTGFYEQYF.

The genes are TRBV5-4 and TRBJ2-1, with D possibly called TRBD1 or TRBD2 (5 bases each). The CDR3 has 15 amino acids. CDR1 SGHNT and CDR2 YYREEE come from the germline V gene (reference sequence). Trimming removed 5 bases at V and 5 bases at J, with 17 bases between. CDR3 region: CASRSGTEQNNEQFF. The CDR3 region has the DNA TGTGCCAGCAGGTCCGGGACGGAACAAAACAATGAGCAGTTCTTC.

V is TRBV2 and J is TRBJ2-1; the match to TRBD1 covers 11 bases. Germline V gives CDR1 SNHLY, CDR2 FYNNEI. The CDR3 runs to 15 residues. Trimming removed 8 bases from V and 9 bases from J; junction bases left unmatched: 12. The CDR3 reads CASEIRTGGGGEQFF. As DNA, the CDR3 is TGTGCCAGCGAGATAAGGACAGGGGGCGGGGGTGAGCAGTTCTTC.

The rearrangement joins TRBV6-4 to TRBJ2-1; TRBD2 agrees at 13 bases. Germline V gene lookup returns CDR1 MRHNA and CDR2 SNTAGT. V was clipped by 6 bases and J by 10 bases; unmatched bases: 9. The CDR3 runs 15 residues. In nucleotides, the CDR3 is TGTGCCAGCAGCCCTACTAGCGGGGGGGCTGAGGAGCAGTTCTTC. This encodes CASSPTSGGAEEQFF.

This chain connects TRBV2 to TRBJ1-5; 7 bases map to TRBD1. Germline lookup yields CDR1 SNHLY and CDR2 FYNNEI. The CDR3 consists of 15 residues. With V trimmed by 3 bases and J by 2 bases, 4 bases remained unmatched. The CDR3 spells CASSDRGGGNQPQHF. As DNA, the CDR3 is TGTGCCAGCAGTGACCGAGGGGGCGGCAATCAGCCCCAGCATTTT.

The chain carries TRBV30 and TRBJ2-2; 8 bases fit TRBD2. Germline-derived CDR1 and CDR2 are GTSNPN and SVGIG (reference sequence). The CDR3 is 15 amino acids. Losses at the gene ends were 0 bases for V and 5 bases for J; bases not matched to a gene: 5. The chain's CDR3 is CAWSVGGARTGELFF. The DNA of the CDR3 is TGTGCCTGGAGTGTCGGGGGGGCCAGGACCGGGGAGCTGTTTTTT.

The gene calls are TRBV6-2 or TRBV6-3 and TRBJ2-7; 9 positions match TRBD1. There are 15 residues in the CDR3. The germline V gene has CDR1 MNHEY and CDR2 SVGEGT. J was trimmed by 6 bases and V by 6 bases; bases with no gene match: 12. CDR3 sequence reads: CASSSTGGGGGEQYF. The CDR3 DNA sequence: TGTGCCAGCAGCTCAACAGGGGGCGGAGGTGGCGAGCAGTACTTC.

This clone has just one count. The J gene is TRBJ2-7, the V gene TRBV4-1, with D possibly being TRBD1 or TRBD2 (5 bases each). V lost 3 bases and J lost 2, with 11 bases in between. CDR1 is MGHRA, CDR2 YSYEKL, per germline. The CDR3 is 14 residues long. The CDR3 region has the DNA TGCGCCAGCAGCCAGGGATGGGGGACCTACGAGCAGTACTTC. Amino acid sequence: CASSQGWGTYEQYF.

The rearrangement joins TRBV5-4 to TRBJ2-2; maybe TRBD2 (7 bases). V was clipped by 4 bases and J by 5 bases, with 18 bases between them. CDR3 length: 16 residues. CDR1 is SGHNT, CDR2 YYREEE, per germline (reference sequence). As DNA, the CDR3 is TGTGCCAGCAGCGCACCCCCAGGGGAGGGTACCGGGGAGCTGTTTTTT. This sequence encodes CASSAPPGEGTGELFF.

V and J are TRBV20-1 and TRBJ2-1; no definite D call. Germline V gene data show CDR1 as DFQATT and CDR2 as SNEGSKA (reference sequence). The CDR3 has 11 amino acids. V lost 5 bases, J lost 6 bases, and 8 bases lay in between. The CDR3 spells CSARRFNEQFF. The CDR3 DNA is TGCAGTGCTCGTCGGTTCAATGAGCAGTTCTTC.

The chain has TRBV7-2 and TRBJ2-1; D may be TRBD1 (5 bases). Germline loops: CDR1 SGHTA, CDR2 FQGNSA. The ends were cut back, 1 base at V and 8 bases at J, with 12 bases in the middle. This CDR3 spans 14 amino acids. CDR3 protein: CASSLGAGWDEQFF. The CDR3 DNA reads TGTGCCAGCAGCTTAGGGGCAGGGTGGGATGAGCAGTTCTTC.

Details on this clone: The missing conserved phenylalanine or tryptophan at the end of this CDR3 makes a read error likely. The DNA is omitted, as the CDR3 cannot be located on it reliably, and the CDR3 follows TCRdb's listing. This chain connects TRBV30 to TRBJ1-2; no check of the table's D call, TRBD1, against the DNA was made. The germline V gene encodes CDR1 GTSNPN and CDR2 SVGIG (reference sequence). The CDR3 spans 12 residues, counting both ends. The CDR3: CAWSRLVSGTVI.

V gene TRBV4-2 combines with J gene TRBJ2-1; D could derive from TRBD1 or TRBD2 (5 bases each). There are 14 residues in the CDR3. Germline CDR1 LGHNA, CDR2 YNFKEQ. Trimming removed 6 bases at V and 0 bases at J, with 9 bases between. The CDR3 nucleotides are TGTGCCAGCAGGGGTGGGGGCTCCTACAATGAGCAGTTCTTC. Amino acids: CASRGGGSYNEQFF.

Only a few counts were recorded for this clone. This chain connects TRBV4-1 to TRBJ1-1; a weak D match, TRBD1 (6 bases). Germline V gene sequence: CDR1 MGHRA, CDR2 YSYEKL. This CDR3 comprises 12 residues. V lost 2 bases, J lost 10 bases, and 11 bases lay in between. DNA for the CDR3: TGCGCCAGCAGCCAACTACAGGGAGTAGCTTTCTTT. Translated: CASSQLQGVAFF.